One sample yielded the 10 T cell receptor beta chains listed below, sequenced in a study of regulatory T cells in long-lasting Graves disease. To make TCR beta libraries, researchers used iRepertoire HTBI primers and Arm-PCR of CDR3 regions. Each CDR3 protein gets one entry after TCRdb re-called the multiplex PCR reads with MiXCR. The sample has about 470,000 distinct CDR3 sequences; roughly 20% are singletons. Time point meaning: persistent/refractory GD, antithyroid drugs over 5 years with positive TRAb. The authors made the TCR library using RNA they extracted from PBMCs. Sequenced here: peripheral blood mononuclear cells (PBMCs), sampled when the disease was refractory, from a patient treated with antithyroid drugs. The receptors come from a female donor with Graves disease.

For this clonotype: A much larger clonotype is one base distant, so this may be a read error. This rearrangement joins TRBV6-1 to TRBJ2-7; maybe TRBD1 (5 bases). The CDR3 totals 14 residues. V was pared by 6 bases and J by 4 bases, with 16 bases between. Germline values: CDR1 MNHNS, CDR2 SASEGT. CDR3: CASREPTRGYEQYF. The DNA of the CDR3 is TGTGCCAGCAGGGAACCGACAAGGGGTTACGAGCAGTACTTC.

V gene TRBV18 combines with J gene TRBJ1-1; 7 positions match TRBD1. The V gene end was trimmed by 3 bases and the J gene end by 6 bases; junction bases not matched to a gene: 10. The length of the CDR3 is 15 residues. From germline, CDR1 is KGHSH and CDR2 LQKENI. The CDR3 region has the DNA TGTGCCAGCTCACCCACAGGGGCGGTGGGGGCTGAAGCTTTCTTT. Residues: CASSPTGAVGAEAFF.

This clonotype came up many times. The chain joins TRBV5-1 to TRBJ1-1; tentatively, D is TRBD1 (5 bases). The CDR3 runs 15 residues. Trimming shortened V by 6 bases and J by 0 bases, and 15 bases separated the two germline ends. Germline V gene sequence: CDR1 SGHRS, CDR2 YFSETQ. The CDR3 sequence: CASIPSTDMNTEAFF. CDR3 bases: TGCGCCAGCATACCATCGACAGACATGAACACTGAAGCTTTCTTT.

In its sample, this clonotype was seen many times. V and J are TRBV27 and TRBJ2-2; 11 nucleotides agree with TRBD2. Germline CDR1 and CDR2: MNHEY and SMNVEV (reference sequence). The V gene end was trimmed by 4 bases and the J gene end by 7 bases; junction bases not matched to a gene: 14. This CDR3 has 18 residues. Here the CDR3 reads CASSSNLLAGESIGELFF. The CDR3 region has the DNA TGTGCCAGCAGTTCCAACCTACTAGCGGGAGAATCCATCGGGGAGCTGTTTTTT.

The chain links TRBV6-2 or TRBV6-3 to TRBJ2-7, with D perhaps TRBD1 (5 bases). Trimming left V 4 bases short and J 5 bases short, with 9 bases between. CDR3 size: 12 residues. Per germline, CDR1 MNHEY and CDR2 SVGEGT. This CDR3 is CASSWTTDEQYF. The CDR3 region has the DNA TGTGCCAGCAGTTGGACAACAGACGAGCAGTACTTC.

The genes are TRBV19 and TRBJ2-1; possible D gene TRBD1, 5 bases. Looked up from germline, CDR1 is LNHDA and CDR2 is SQIVND (reference sequence). The CDR3 length is 13 residues. V was shortened by 5 bases and J by 12 bases, with 17 bases between the two germline ends. The CDR3 DNA is TGTGCCAGTAGTGTCCAGTTGGGGCGGACGCAGTTCTTC. It encodes CASSVQLGRTQFF.

The CDR3 nucleotides read TGTGCCAGCAGCTTACATCCCCAGGCTTATAATGAAAAACTGTTTTTT. It yields the protein CASSLHPQAYNEKLFF. This chain uses TRBV7-9 with TRBJ1-4; D unresolved. Trimming removed 2 bases from V and 4 bases from J, with 14 bases in between. The CDR3 loop spans 16 amino acids. Germline CDR1 is SEHNR and CDR2 is FQNEAQ (reference sequence).

The CDR3 protein is CSATESGYNSPLHF. The CDR3 DNA is TGCAGTGCTACGGAGTCCGGCTATAATTCACCCCTCCACTTT. The chain links TRBV20-1 to TRBJ1-6; D not resolved. Trimming left V 4 bases short and J 3 bases short, with 10 bases between. The germline gives CDR1 DFQATT, CDR2 SNEGSKA (reference sequence). The CDR3 extends over 14 amino acids.

A note on this clonotype: The junction does not match germline at one end; this may be a read error. The chain has TRBV9 and TRBJ2-7; D remains ambiguous. Germline CDR1 is SGDLS and CDR2 is YYNGEE. This CDR3 is 14 amino acids long. CDR3 sequence reads: CASSVGGSSYGQYF. CDR3 nucleotides: TGTGCCAGCAGCGTAGGCGGAAGCTCCTACGGGCAGTACTTC.

The genes are TRBV9 and TRBJ1-2; D not resolved. In germline, CDR1 is SGDLS, CDR2 YYNGEE. The CDR3 loop spans 16 amino acids. With 0 bases removed from V and 2 bases from J, the gap between germline ends came to 14 bases. CDR3 amino acids: CASSVGVLSSNYGYTF. In nucleotides, the CDR3 is TGTGCCAGCAGCGTAGGGGTCCTCAGTTCAAACTATGGCTACACCTTC.